The TCR beta chain under discussion was sequenced for a study of cytomegalovirus exposure and HLA in healthy donors. Separate from the approximately 670-subject first cohort was the approximately 130-subject validation cohort, to which the donors belonged. Findings and limits, study-wide: Rare sequences made up most TCRs, while some public TCRs were found in many donors.

The table came from immunoSEQ multiplex PCR; TCRdb's copy has only in-frame clones and leaves some out. The top ten clones hold approximately 1.5% of a sample with more than 110,000 clones, roughly 81% of them seen once. Per germline, CDR1 SNHLY and CDR2 FYNNEI. CDR3 length equals 14 residues. V was clipped by 6 bases and J by 6 bases; unmatched bases: 5. Comments on this clone: Its target is unknown.

This chain connects TRBV2 to TRBJ2-1, with 10 bases fitting TRBD2. The clonotype comes from a woman aged 30 to 39 in good health and CMV-seronegative. Sample: PBMCs. DNA for the CDR3: TGTGCCAGCAGCCTCTGGACTAGCGGCAATGAGCAGTTCTTC. It translates to CASSLWTSGNEQFF.